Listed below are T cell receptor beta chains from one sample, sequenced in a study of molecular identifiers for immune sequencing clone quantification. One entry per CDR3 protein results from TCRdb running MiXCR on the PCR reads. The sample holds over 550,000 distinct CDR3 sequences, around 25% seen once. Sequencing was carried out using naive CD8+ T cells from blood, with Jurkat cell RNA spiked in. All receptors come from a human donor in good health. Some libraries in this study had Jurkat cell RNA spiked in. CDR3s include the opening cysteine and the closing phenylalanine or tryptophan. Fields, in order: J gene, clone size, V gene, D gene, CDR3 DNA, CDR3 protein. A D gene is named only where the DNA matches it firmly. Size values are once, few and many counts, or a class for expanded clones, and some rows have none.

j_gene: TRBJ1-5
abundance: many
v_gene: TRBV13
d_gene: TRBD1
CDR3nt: TGTGCCAGCAGCGGGGGACAGACTAATCAGCCCCAGCATTTT
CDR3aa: CASSGGQTNQPQHF

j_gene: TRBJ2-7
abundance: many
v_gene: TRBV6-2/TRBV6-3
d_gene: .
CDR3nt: TGTGCCAGCCAGGTGCGGGCTTACTCCTACGAGCAGTACTTC
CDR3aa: CASQVRAYSYEQYF

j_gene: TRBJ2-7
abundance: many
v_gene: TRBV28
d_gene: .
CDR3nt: TGTGCCAGCAGAGAGCCTAGCCCTAGCTACGAGCAGTACTTC
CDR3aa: CASREPSPSYEQYF

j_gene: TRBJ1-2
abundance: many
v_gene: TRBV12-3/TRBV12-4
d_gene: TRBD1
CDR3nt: TGTGCCAGCAGTTTGGGACAGCTATATGGCTACACCTTC
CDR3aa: CASSLGQLYGYTF

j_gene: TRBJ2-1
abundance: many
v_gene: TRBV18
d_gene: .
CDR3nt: TGTGCCAGCTCACCACCGACCTTGTCCTACAATGAGCAGTTCTTC
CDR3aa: CASSPPTLSYNEQFF

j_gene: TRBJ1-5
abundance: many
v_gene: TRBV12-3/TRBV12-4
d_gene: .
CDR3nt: TGTGCCAGCAGTTACAGCGATTTTAGCAATCAGCCCCAGCATTTT
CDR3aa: CASSYSDFSNQPQHF

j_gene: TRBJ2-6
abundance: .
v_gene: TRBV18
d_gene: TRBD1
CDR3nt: TGTGCCAGCTCCCCACGACCGGGACAGGGTATTTCTGGGGCCGACGTCCTGGCTTTC
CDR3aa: CASSPRPGQGISGADVLAF

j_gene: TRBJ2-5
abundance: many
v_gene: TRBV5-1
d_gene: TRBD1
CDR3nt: TGCGCCAGCAGCGCAAAGAAGACAGGGCGGAAACAAGAGACCCAGTACTTC
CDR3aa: CASSAKKTGRKQETQYF

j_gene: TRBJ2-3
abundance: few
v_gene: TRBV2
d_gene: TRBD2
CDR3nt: TGTGCCAGCAGTGGACTAGCGGGGGATTACACAGATACGCAGTATTTT
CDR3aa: CASSGLAGDYTDTQYF

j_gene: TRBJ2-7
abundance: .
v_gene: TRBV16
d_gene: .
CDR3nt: TGTGCCAGCAGCCAATCGTCGACCCACTACGAGCAGTACTTC
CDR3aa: CASSQSSTHYEQYF

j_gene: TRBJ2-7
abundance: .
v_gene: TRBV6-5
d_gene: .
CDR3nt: TGTGCCAGCAGTTCTTTCAGGGGGGCGAAGGAAGAGCAGTACTTC
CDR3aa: CASSSFRGAKEEQYF

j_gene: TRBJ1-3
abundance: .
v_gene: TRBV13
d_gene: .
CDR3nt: TGTGCCAGCAGCTCATTGTTTCTCTCTGGAAACACCATATATTTT
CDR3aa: CASSSLFLSGNTIYF

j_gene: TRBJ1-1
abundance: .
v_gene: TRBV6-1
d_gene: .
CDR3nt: TGTGCCAGCAGGGACTGGAACACTGAAGCTTTCTTT
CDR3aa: CASRDWNTEAFF

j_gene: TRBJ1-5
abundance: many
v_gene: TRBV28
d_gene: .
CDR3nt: TGTGCCAGCAGAGGAGACTCCGAGGCGTCAGTAAGGGTGGTCGCCCAGCATTTT
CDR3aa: CASRGDSEASVRVVAQHF

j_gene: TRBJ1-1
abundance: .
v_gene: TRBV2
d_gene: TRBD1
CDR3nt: TGTGCCAGCAGGGCCTCAGGGGGCACTGAAGCTTTCTTT
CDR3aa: CASRASGGTEAFF

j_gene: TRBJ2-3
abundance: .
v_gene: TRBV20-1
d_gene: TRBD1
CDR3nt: TGCAGTGCTACTTACACAGGGGTCGAATCCCCAGATACGCAGTATTTT
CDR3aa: CSATYTGVESPDTQYF

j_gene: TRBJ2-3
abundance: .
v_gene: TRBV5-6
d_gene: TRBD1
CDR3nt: TGTGCCAGCGGCCTGGACAGGGGGGACACAGATACGCAGTATTTT
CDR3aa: CASGLDRGDTDTQYF

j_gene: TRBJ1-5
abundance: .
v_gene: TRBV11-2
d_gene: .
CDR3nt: TGTGCCGGCAGCTACGGGAGAAATCAGCCCCAGCATTTT
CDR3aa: CAGSYGRNQPQHF

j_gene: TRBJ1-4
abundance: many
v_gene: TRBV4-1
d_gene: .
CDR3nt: TGCGCCAGCAGCCAATTGGCAGCCGAAAAACTGTTTTTT
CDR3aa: CASSQLAAEKLFF

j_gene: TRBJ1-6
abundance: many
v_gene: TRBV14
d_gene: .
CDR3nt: TGTGCCAGCAGCCAAGACCGGGGTTATAATTCACCCCTCCACTTT
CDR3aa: CASSQDRGYNSPLHF

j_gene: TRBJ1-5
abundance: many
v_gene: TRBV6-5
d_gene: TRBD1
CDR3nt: TGTGCCAGCAGTGCGGCGACAGGGTCAGGCAATCAGCCCCAGCATTTT
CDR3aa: CASSAATGSGNQPQHF

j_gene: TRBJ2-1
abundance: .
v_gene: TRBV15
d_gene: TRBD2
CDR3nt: TGTGCCACCAGCAGAGAATTTAGCGGGGCCTCGTCCTACAATGAGCAGTTCTTC
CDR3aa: CATSREFSGASSYNEQFF

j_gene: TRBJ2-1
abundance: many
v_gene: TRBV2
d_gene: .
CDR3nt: TGTGCCAGCAGTGAAATGGCCCCCGCGGATGAGCAGTTCTTC
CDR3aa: CASSEMAPADEQFF

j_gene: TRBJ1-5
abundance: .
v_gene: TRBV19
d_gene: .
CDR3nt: TGTGCCAGTAGTATTTCTCCCGGCACCCAAAATCGGCCCCAGCATTTT
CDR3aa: CASSISPGTQNRPQHF

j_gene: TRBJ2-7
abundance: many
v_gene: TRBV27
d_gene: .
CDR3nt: TGTGCCAGCAGTCGGACGGACAGCTCCTACGAGCAGTACTTC
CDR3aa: CASSRTDSSYEQYF

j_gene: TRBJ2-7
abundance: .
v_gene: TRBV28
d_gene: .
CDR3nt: TGTGCCAGCAGCGATCACTCCCTTCGCGAGCAGTACTTC
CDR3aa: CASSDHSLREQYF

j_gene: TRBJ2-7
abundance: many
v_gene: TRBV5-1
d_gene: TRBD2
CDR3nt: TGCGCCAGCCGCGGACTAGCGTTCCCCTACGAGCAGTACTTC
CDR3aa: CASRGLAFPYEQYF

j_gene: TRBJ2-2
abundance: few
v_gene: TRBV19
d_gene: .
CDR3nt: TGTGCCAGTAGTACCAAGAGGACCCAACGAGACACCGGGGAGCTGTTTTTT
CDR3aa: CASSTKRTQRDTGELFF

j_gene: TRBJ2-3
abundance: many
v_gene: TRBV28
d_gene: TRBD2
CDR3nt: TGTGCCAGCAGTTTATTACCGGGACTAGCGGGAGGGGGTGCCACAGATACGCAGTATTTT
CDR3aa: CASSLLPGLAGGGATDTQYF

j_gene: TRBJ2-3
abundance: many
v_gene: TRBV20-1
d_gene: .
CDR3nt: TGCAGGGCGACAGGCTTTAGGTCAGATACGCAGTATTTT
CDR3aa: CRATGFRSDTQYF

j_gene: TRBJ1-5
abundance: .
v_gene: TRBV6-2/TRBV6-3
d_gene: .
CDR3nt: TGTGCCAGCAGGTGGTGGGGGGATCAGCCCCAGCATTTT
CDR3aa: CASRWWGDQPQHF

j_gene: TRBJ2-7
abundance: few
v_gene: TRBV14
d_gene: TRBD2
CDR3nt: TGTGCCAGCAGCTCCGGACTAGCGGTCCCCTACGAGCAGTACTTC
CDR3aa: CASSSGLAVPYEQYF

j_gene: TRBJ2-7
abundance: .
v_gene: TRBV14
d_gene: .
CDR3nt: TGTGCCAGCAGTGGTTTCAGGGGCCTCTACGAGCAGTACTTC
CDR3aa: CASSGFRGLYEQYF

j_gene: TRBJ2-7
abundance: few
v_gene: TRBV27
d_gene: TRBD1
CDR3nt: TGTGCCAGCAGTCCCCTACAACCGACAGGGGCCTACGAGCAGTACTTC
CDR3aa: CASSPLQPTGAYEQYF

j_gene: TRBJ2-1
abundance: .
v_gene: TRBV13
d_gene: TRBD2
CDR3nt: TGTGCCAGCAGCTCCCCGGGACTACTCAATGAGCAGTTCTTC
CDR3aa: CASSSPGLLNEQFF

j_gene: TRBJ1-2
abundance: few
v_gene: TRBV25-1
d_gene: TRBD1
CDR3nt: TGTGCCAGCAGTGAGACGGGACAGGAGTTCCGATCTAACTATGGCTACACCTTC
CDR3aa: CASSETGQEFRSNYGYTF